This is a list of T cell receptor beta chains from one sample in a study of cytomegalovirus exposure and HLA in healthy donors. Profiled with immunoSEQ multiplex PCR; TCRdb holds only in-frame clones, not every one. The data contain 130,000 to 150,000 clones, approximately 88% of them seen just once; the ten biggest clones take up 4.5% to 5.5%. Material for sequencing was PBMCs. Receptors originate from a man between 18 and 29 years old in good health and CMV-seropositive. Each CDR3 is given with its conserved first and last residue. A D gene is named only where the DNA matches it firmly. Not all rows give a size; the values are once, few, many and, for expanded clones, a class.

TRBV29-1	TRBD1	-	TRBJ1-3	TGCAGCGTGGGACAGGGGTCTGGAAACACCATATATTTT	CSVGQGSGNTIYF
TRBV6-5	TRBD1	-	TRBJ2-1	TGTGCCAGCCGAAAGGGGAGACAGGGTAATAATGAGCAGTTCTTC	CASRKGRQGNNEQFF
TRBV30	-	-	TRBJ2-1	TGTGCCTGGAGTCTCCTGGGGGGATCCAATGAGCAGTTCTTC	CAWSLLGGSNEQFF
TRBV29-1	TRBD2	-	TRBJ2-2	TGCAGCGTCCCTGGACTAGCGGACACCGGGGAGCTGTTTTTT	CSVPGLADTGELFF
TRBV30	TRBD2	-	TRBJ2-3	TGTGCCTGGAGGGTGACTAGCGGGGGAGATACGCAGTATTTT	CAWRVTSGGDTQYF
TRBV6-1	-	-	TRBJ1-3	TGTGCCAGCAGTGTGGCTCACTCTGGAAACACCATATATTTT	CASSVAHSGNTIYF
TRBV28	-	-	TRBJ2-7	TGTGCCAGCAGTCTCAGGGGAGACCTCTACTACGAGCAGTACTTC	CASSLRGDLYYEQYF
TRBV2	TRBD1	-	TRBJ1-2	TGTGCCAGCATTTTAGGACAGGGGGAAGGCTACACCTTC	CASILGQGEGYTF
TRBV7-9	TRBD1	-	TRBJ2-7	TGTGCCAGCAGCCGGGACAGGGAGTTCGACGAGCAGTACTTC	CASSRDREFDEQYF
TRBV6-1	TRBD2	-	TRBJ2-1	TGTGCCAGCAGTGTATGGACTAGCGGGAGAGAGGGTGATGAGCAGTTCTTC	CASSVWTSGREGDEQFF
TRBV27	-	-	TRBJ1-1	TGTGCCAGCAGTTATACGGGGAACACTGAAGCTTTCTTT	CASSYTGNTEAFF
TRBV6-6	TRBD1	-	TRBJ2-2	TGTGCCAGCAGCCGAGGACAGGGGAACACCGGGGAGCTGTTTTTT	CASSRGQGNTGELFF
TRBV5-1	-	once	TRBJ2-7	TGCGCCAGCACCCAGGGGTCAACCTACGAGCAGTACTTC	CASTQGSTYEQYF
TRBV5-4	-	few	TRBJ1-2	TGTGCCAGCAGCTCAGGGGCAGCTCCAAGGGTGTATGGCTACACCTTC	CASSSGAAPRVYGYTF
TRBV4-1	TRBD1	-	TRBJ2-3	TGCGCCAGCAGCCACCCCGACAGGGACACAGATACGCAGTATTTT	CASSHPDRDTDTQYF
TRBV6-1	-	-	TRBJ2-2	TGTGCCAGCAGACAGGGCACCGGGGAGCTGTTTTTT	CASRQGTGELFF
TRBV7-9	-	-	TRBJ2-5	TGTGCCAGCAGCTTCGGGGGGCGGGATCCTAAAGAGACCCAGTACTTC	CASSFGGRDPKETQYF
TRBV6-7	TRBD2	-	TRBJ2-1	TGTGCCAGCAGTTCTAGCGGGGGGGTAAATGAGCAGTTCTTC	CASSSSGGVNEQFF
TRBV4-1	-	-	TRBJ1-1	TGCGCCAGCAGCCAATCCCCTTTCGGATCGGGGGTGAACACTGAAGCTTTCTTT	CASSQSPFGSGVNTEAFF
TRBV13	-	few	TRBJ2-6	TGTGCCAGCAGCTTAGGGACTGGATCCTCTGGGGCCAACGTCCTGACTTTC	CASSLGTGSSGANVLTF
TRBV2	TRBD1	once	TRBJ1-1	TGTGCCAGCCAGATCCCGGGACAGGGAACTGAAGCTTTCTTT	CASQIPGQGTEAFF
TRBV2	-	-	TRBJ2-2	TGTGCCAGCAACCCCGGTCACACCGGGGAGCTGTTTTTT	CASNPGHTGELFF
TRBV9	TRBD1	once	TRBJ2-2	TGTGCCAGCGGGTCCGGGACAGGGGACACCGGGGAGCTGTTTTTT	CASGSGTGDTGELFF
TRBV5-1	-	-	TRBJ2-5	TGCGCCAGCAGCTTCCCAGAGCGGGTATTCGAGACCCAGTACTTC	CASSFPERVFETQYF
TRBV6-5	TRBD1	few	TRBJ1-1	TGTGCCAGCAGTTACGAATACAGGGGGGCGACTGAAGCTTTCTTT	CASSYEYRGATEAFF
TRBV10-1	TRBD2	-	TRBJ2-1	TGCGCCAGCAGTGACTCTGCGGGGGGCCTCGTCAATGAGCAGTTCTTC	CASSDSAGGLVNEQFF
TRBV6-1	-	-	TRBJ1-1	TGTGCCAGCAGTCAGGACAGCAGCACTGAAGCTTTCTTT	CASSQDSSTEAFF
TRBV9	-	-	TRBJ2-2	TGTGCCAGCAGGGATGGGACATCCGGGGAGCTGTTTTTT	CASRDGTSGELFF
TRBV6-1	-	-	TRBJ2-1	TGTGCCAGCAGTGAAGCGATAAGCCTGAGTGCCAATGAGCAGTTCTTC	CASSEAISLSANEQFF
TRBV28	-	-	TRBJ1-1	TGTGCCAGCAGCCAAGGGTGGGGCCCTGAAGCTTTCTTT	CASSQGWGPEAFF
TRBV7-7	TRBD2	-	TRBJ2-5	TGTGCTAGCAGCATCGGGCGACTAGCGGAAGAGACCCAGTACTTC	CASSIGRLAEETQYF
TRBV5-6	-	-	TRBJ1-4	TGTGCCAGCAGCTTGGCGGGCAGTGGAGGTGAAAAACTGTTTTTT	CASSLAGSGGEKLFF
TRBV2	TRBD1	-	TRBJ2-2	TGTGCCAGCAGTGAAAACAGGGGAATCGGCGGGGAGCTGTTTTTT	CASSENRGIGGELFF
TRBV5-1	-	-	TRBJ1-4	TGCGCCAGCAGCTTGGGGGGGCGAACTAATGAAAAACTGTTTTTT	CASSLGGRTNEKLFF
TRBV13	TRBD1	-	TRBJ2-7	TGTGCCAGCAGCTTCCGGGACAGGGGATACGAGCAGTACTTC	CASSFRDRGYEQYF
TRBV27	TRBD1	-	TRBJ1-4	TGTGCCAGCAGTTGGACAGGGTCAACTAATGAAAAACTGTTTTTT	CASSWTGSTNEKLFF
TRBV5-1	TRBD2	-	TRBJ2-3	TGCGCCAGCAGCCCCGCGGGGGTCACAGATACGCAGTATTTT	CASSPAGVTDTQYF
TRBV25-1	-	-	TRBJ1-2	TGTGCCAGCAGTGAACCCGGGGTCAACTATGGCTACACCTTC	CASSEPGVNYGYTF
TRBV5-4	-	-	TRBJ2-7	TGTGCCAGCAGCTTGAAAGGCGGGGCCTACGAGCAGTACTTC	CASSLKGGAYEQYF
TRBV9	TRBD1	-	TRBJ2-3	TGTGCCAGCAGCGTAGAGGACAGGGGTTTCCGCACAGATACGCAGTATTTT	CASSVEDRGFRTDTQYF
TRBV7-3	-	-	TRBJ2-1	TGTGCCAGCAGCTTAAGTAACAATGAGCAGTTCTTC	CASSLSNNEQFF